These T cell receptor beta chains were read from a single sample in a study of cytomegalovirus exposure and HLA in healthy donors. This table comes from immunoSEQ multiplex PCR, and its TCRdb copy is limited to in-frame clones, with some not included. The sample carries approximately 110,000 clones, approximately 80% recorded once. What was sequenced was PBMCs. These receptors were collected from a human donor in good health. The CDR3 runs from the conserved cysteine through the conserved F or W. A D gene is named only where the DNA matches it firmly. The size of a clone is reported for some rows only, either as once, few or many, or as a class for expanded clones.

v_gene	d_gene	abundance	j_gene	CDR3aa	CDR3nt
TRBV25-1	TRBD1	NA	TRBJ1-4	CASSDIPPGGSEKLFF	TGTGCCAGCAGTGACATACCCCCAGGGGGGAGTGAAAAACTGTTTTTT
TRBV29-1	NA	NA	TRBJ1-1	CSADARARNTEAFF	TGCAGCGCCGACGCCCGAGCGCGGAACACTGAAGCTTTCTTT
TRBV7-9	TRBD2	once	TRBJ2-7	CASSLVGFSAREGEQYF	TGTGCCAGCAGCTTAGTTGGGTTCTCTGCGCGGGAGGGCGAGCAGTACTTC
TRBV28	NA	NA	TRBJ1-3	CASSEGTLVSGNTIYF	TGTGCCAGCAGCGAGGGAACCCTGGTCTCTGGAAACACCATATATTTT
TRBV5-6	NA	NA	TRBJ1-5	CASSLRTVRGSNQPQHF	TGTGCCAGCAGCCTAAGGACAGTCCGAGGGAGCAATCAGCCCCAGCATTTT
TRBV12-2	NA	NA	TRBJ2-1	CASRLAGENEQFF	TGTGCAAGTCGCTTAGCGGGCGAGAATGAGCAGTTCTTC
TRBV2	NA	NA	TRBJ2-2	CASSAYDTGELFF	TGTGCCAGCAGTGCCTATGATACCGGGGAGCTGTTTTTT
TRBV7-9	TRBD1	NA	TRBJ1-1	CASSSDRGIPEAFF	TGTGCCAGCAGCTCCGACAGGGGGATCCCTGAAGCTTTCTTT
TRBV28	NA	NA	TRBJ1-2	CASSLVAGGYGYTF	TGTGCCAGCAGTTTGGTGGCCGGAGGCTATGGCTACACCTTC
TRBV6-1	NA	NA	TRBJ1-3	CASSLARAGNTIYF	TGTGCCAGCAGTCTGGCCAGGGCTGGAAACACCATATATTTT